This record looks at one TCR beta chain sequence and its context. Its antigen is unidentified. The data were taken from a study of vaccination and CD4 T cells after COVID-19. The overall study: Taking of post-vaccine samples occurred a median around 70 days after dose two (range 14 to 241). Study-wide findings and caveats: Convalescent participants were relatively few, and none had early post-infection timepoints studied.

With the Oncomine TCR Beta short-read assay, DNA from cultured CD4+ T cells was sequenced. DNA came from CD4+ T cells after culture. MiXCR, applied by TCRdb to the PCR reads, yields one record per CDR3 protein. The repertoire holds approximately 13,000 distinct CDR3 sequences, with around 40% as singletons. Treatment defined: approximately 9-day PBMC culture with coronavirus spike peptide pools or control peptides (ViraFEST assay). For ViraFEST, peptide pools expanded antigen-specific T cells, after which the TCRs were sequenced. This CDR3 is built from 15 residues. Germline loops: CDR1 GTSNPN, CDR2 SVGIG (reference sequence). The ends were cut back, 1 base at V and 6 bases at J, with 15 bases in the middle.

This chain links TRBV30 with TRBJ2-2, with a tentative D call TRBD2 (5 bases). This TCR was recovered from a human donor who had recovered from COVID-19. The sample taken for sequencing was CD4+ T cells from blood, cultured in vitro. The CDR3 region has the DNA TGTGCCTGGAGTGCCCAAGCGGTTAGGGCCGGGGAGCTGTTTTTT. It translates to CAWSAQAVRAGELFF.